This T cell receptor beta chain was sequenced during a study of PD-1 blockade in classical Hodgkin lymphoma (dated by TCRdb to 2018 to 2021). Background on the whole study: Nivolumab dosing was 3 mg/kg intravenously every 2 weeks, continuing until either disease progression or unacceptable toxicity. A peripheral blood immune signature of response to PD-1 blockade in classical Hodgkin lymphoma was defined using TCR beta sequencing and CyTOF.

As concerns this clone: What antigen it recognizes has not been identified. Within one base of it there is no much larger clone, and no base qualities were kept.

The intended sense of this specimen's time point label: cycle 1 day 1 (C1D1), immediately before nivolumab initiation. Every trial patient had relapsed following autologous stem cell transplantation, and prior brentuximab vedotin exposure was what differed among cohorts A, B and C. CD4+ T cells were purified from thawed PBMCs by magnetic negative selection with a Miltenyi CD4+ T cell isolation kit. The trial cohort comprised 56 patients with relapsed/refractory classical Hodgkin lymphoma whose best overall responses were complete response, partial response or progressive disease. Trial patients were treated with single-agent nivolumab in the multi-cohort phase II CheckMate 205 trial. An independent review committee assessed best overall response using the 2007 International Working Group response criteria. Trial PBMCs were collected just before the start of nivolumab (C1D1) and during therapy at cycle 2 day 1 and cycle 4 day 1. After peripheral blood was drawn into 8 mL Vacutainer Cell Preparation Tubes, PBMCs were isolated by centrifugation and then cryopreserved. Purified CD4+ and CD8+ fractions were prepared only for cases with an additional available PBMC sample. Magnetically labelled cells were removed on LS columns in a quadroMACS separator, and the flow-through was retained as the purified fraction.

Genomic DNA was extracted with the Qiagen DNeasy kit from unsorted PBMCs and from negatively selected CD4+ and CD8+ fractions. Using primers that anneal to V and J segments, immunoSEQ multiplex PCR amplified the TCR beta CDR3 regions. A synthetic immune receptor repertoire was used to minimize amplification bias, and any remaining bias was removed computationally after sequencing. The paper's processing steps were these. Custom Python scripts were used to quantify repertoire diversity as the Shannon entropy index. Unsorted, CD4+ and CD8+ repertoires were examined separately, except in combined analyses, for which CD4+ and CD8+ sequences were merged in silico. A clone was considered expanded if an increase in frequency of at least 2-fold after treatment relative to C1D1 was found, and a pseudocount of 0.5 was applied to clones undetected at baseline. Clones with 0 or 1 copy at C1D1 were classified as singleton clones, and clones with 2 or more copies were classified as non-singleton clones. Clones expanded in unsorted samples were assigned a CD4+, CD8+ or unknown annotation through matching of protein sequences in sorted samples from the same patient. Diversity changes from C1D1 to C4D1 were tested in paired samples using Wilcoxon tests. The table comes from immuneACCESS by way of TCRdb, which keeps in-frame sequences with V and J called. Part of the clones is missing from these tables; in studies checked, under half for an unresolved V gene and the rest for unknown reasons. V, J and clone size reflect that table, while D and trimming were determined from the DNA. Counted in this sample were roughly 10,000 clones; 74% of them appeared once. The biggest ten clones account for about 4% of the sample.

Overall study outcomes, separate from this receptor: The study was restricted to a single clinical trial cohort, and the causes of repertoire differences, possibly disease activity or prior therapy, were left undefined. Trial patients with a complete response had baseline diversity similar to that of newly diagnosed patients, while partial responders and progressors had significantly lower diversity. Newly diagnosed patients were reported to have lower baseline TCR diversity than healthy donors, and relapsed/refractory patients were reported to have lower baseline TCR diversity still. Lower diversity was observed in patients in whom nivolumab was started less than 1 year after ASCT, and these patients were excluded from later analyses so that confounding by immune reconstitution would be avoided. CD4+ but not CD8+ TCR diversity rose significantly by C4D1 (p=0.0027 vs p=0.16), most apparent in complete responders (p=0.02).

This clonotype was sampled from a human donor with classical Hodgkin lymphoma. The source material was CD4+ T cells from blood, sampled at baseline.

Here the CDR3 is given as CATSRAGQGENEQYF. The DNA sequence is as follows: TGTGCCACCAGCAGAGCGGGACAGGGGGAGAACGAGCAGTACTTC. Recombination joined TRBV15 with TRBJ2-7; 11 junctional bases match TRBD1. Taken from cysteine to phenylalanine, the CDR3 has 15 residues. The DNA shown is the 45-base CDR3, in frame from base 1. CDR1 LNHNV and CDR2 YYDKDF are derived from the germline V gene (reference sequence). V has 1 base trimmed and J has 5 bases trimmed; junction bases matching no gene number 4. Outside the CDR3, residues come from the reference TRBV15 and TRBJ2-7 proteins, so the full variable domain is: DAMVIQNPRYQVTQFGKPVTLSCSQTLNHNVMYWYQQKSSQAPKLLFHYYDKDFNNEADTPDNFQSRRPNTSFCFLDIRSPGLGDTAMYLCATSRAGQGENEQYFGPGTRLTVT.